These T cell receptor beta chains were read from a single sample in a study of blood T cell repertoires in COVID-19. Assay used: immunoSEQ multiplex PCR; TCRdb lists only in-frame clones, some missing. The profile shows 250,000 or so clones, roughly 77% of them singletons. Sequencing input: peripheral blood. These receptors all stem from a woman older than 75 with acute or convalescent COVID-19. CDR3s include the opening cysteine and the closing phenylalanine or tryptophan.

TRBV14	TRBJ1-1	CASSQTSSGQLNTEAFF
TRBV11-2	TRBJ1-1	CASSSGLQGGDTEAFF
TRBV19	TRBJ1-5	CASSIVGQNPPQHF
TRBV27	TRBJ1-4	CASCRVRQGNEKLFF
TRBV20-1	TRBJ2-1	CSASKLAGGLGNEQFF
TRBV15	TRBJ1-1	CATSRDPVGQLPNTEAFF
TRBV3-1/TRBV3-2	TRBJ2-7	CASSRQGGYEQYF
TRBV3-1/TRBV3-2	TRBJ2-5	CASSSNRQGSVVETQYF
TRBV7-2	TRBJ2-5	CASSLQGGQETQYF
TRBV30	TRBJ1-1	CAWSGQGYTEAFF
TRBV2	TRBJ2-3	CASSITSGTSGTDTQYF
TRBV18	TRBJ1-1	CASSPVVNTEAFF
TRBV28	TRBJ1-5	CASISGNQPQHF
TRBV4-1	TRBJ1-1	CASSQVVQGPRTEAFF
TRBV12-3/TRBV12-4	TRBJ2-1	CASSLDLAQFF
TRBV10-3	TRBJ2-1	CAIAASGGDNEQFF
TRBV6-5	TRBJ1-1	CASRTTGADAFF
TRBV19	TRBJ1-5	CASSPNTVSGNQPQHF
TRBV3-1/TRBV3-2	TRBJ2-7	CASSHLAGGSEQYF
TRBV10-3	TRBJ1-2	CAISPDYGYTF
TRBV2	TRBJ1-5	CASSERGGNQPQHF
TRBV18	TRBJ1-4	CASSQTGDEKLFF
TRBV19	TRBJ2-2	CASSSRTGGVRLTGELFF
TRBV6-5	TRBJ1-3	CASRPPGYSGNTIYF
TRBV18	TRBJ2-7	CASSPLAAPLGEQYF
TRBV6-5	TRBJ2-3	CASSYSRPGTDTQYF
TRBV19	TRBJ1-2	CASKPDRSNYGYTF
TRBV12-3/TRBV12-4	TRBJ2-7	CASSFVRGYEQYF
TRBV4-1	TRBJ2-7	CASSALLSLTSGSYEQYF
TRBV27	TRBJ1-2	CASRAGPYGYTF
TRBV6-5	TRBJ2-7	CASSYQRGAYEQYF
TRBV19	TRBJ1-1	CASSRQSLGTEAFF
TRBV25-1	TRBJ2-2	CASSSSSGSGPGELFF
TRBV29-1	TRBJ2-5	CSVRTWTGDETQYF
TRBV29-1	TRBJ2-5	CSVSLQGETQYF
TRBV6-4	TRBJ2-3	CASSPRRGSLTDTQYF
TRBV18	TRBJ2-1	CASSQETSGYSYNEQFF
TRBV7-9	TRBJ1-1	CASSLGTGGVWAFF
TRBV7-9	TRBJ2-7	CASSRTGGEDEQYF
TRBV5-1	TRBJ2-3	CASSSRTGGGTDTQYF
TRBV5-4	TRBJ2-3	CASSLAAGASTDTQYF
TRBV19	TRBJ1-2	CASSPDRGAYGYTF
TRBV2	TRBJ1-5	CASTGGGLGNQPQHF
TRBV5-4	TRBJ1-2	CASSRTGDYGYTF
TRBV19	TRBJ1-1	CASKTGVVGTEAFF
TRBV7-2	TRBJ1-4	CASSPSGTGNLFEKLFF
TRBV5-1	TRBJ2-1	CASSPRGSGKDYNEQFF
TRBV19	TRBJ2-7	CASSIDLGVEQYF
TRBV5-5	TRBJ2-5	CASSSRVSGSRETQYF
TRBV6-5	TRBJ2-7	CASSERGQFYEQYF
TRBV3-1/TRBV3-2	TRBJ1-4	CASSQEQIVNEKLFF